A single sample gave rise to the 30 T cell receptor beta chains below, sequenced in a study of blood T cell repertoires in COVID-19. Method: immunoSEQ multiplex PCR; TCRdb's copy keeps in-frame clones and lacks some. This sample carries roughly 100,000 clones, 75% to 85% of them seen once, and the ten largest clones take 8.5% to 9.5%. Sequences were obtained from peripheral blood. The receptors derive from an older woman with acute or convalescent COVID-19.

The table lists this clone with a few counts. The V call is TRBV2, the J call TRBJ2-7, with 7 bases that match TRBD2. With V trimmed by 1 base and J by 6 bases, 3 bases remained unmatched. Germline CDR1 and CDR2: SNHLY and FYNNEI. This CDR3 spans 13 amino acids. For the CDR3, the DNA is TGTGCCAGCAGTGAAGTGAGGGAGGGCGAGCAGTACTTC. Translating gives CASSEVREGEQYF.

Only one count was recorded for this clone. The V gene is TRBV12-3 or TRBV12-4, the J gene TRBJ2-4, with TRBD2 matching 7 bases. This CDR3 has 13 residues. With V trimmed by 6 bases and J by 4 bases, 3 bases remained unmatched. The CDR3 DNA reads TGTGCCAGCAGATGGGGGGGGAAAAACATTCAGTACTTC. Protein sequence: CASRWGGKNIQYF.

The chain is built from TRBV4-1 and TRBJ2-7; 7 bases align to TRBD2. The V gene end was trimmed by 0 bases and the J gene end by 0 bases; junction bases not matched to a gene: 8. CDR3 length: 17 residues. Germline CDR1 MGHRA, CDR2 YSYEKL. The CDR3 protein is CASSQEPSGYSSYEQYF. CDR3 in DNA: TGCGCCAGCAGCCAAGAACCTAGCGGCTATAGCTCCTACGAGCAGTACTTC.

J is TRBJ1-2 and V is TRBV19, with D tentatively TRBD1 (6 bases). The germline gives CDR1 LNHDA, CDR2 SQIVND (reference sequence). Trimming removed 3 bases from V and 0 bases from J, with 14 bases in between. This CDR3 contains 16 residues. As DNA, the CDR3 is TGTGCCAGTAGTATTCTGGGGGCCGAAGCTAACTATGGCTACACCTTC. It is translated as CASSILGAEANYGYTF.

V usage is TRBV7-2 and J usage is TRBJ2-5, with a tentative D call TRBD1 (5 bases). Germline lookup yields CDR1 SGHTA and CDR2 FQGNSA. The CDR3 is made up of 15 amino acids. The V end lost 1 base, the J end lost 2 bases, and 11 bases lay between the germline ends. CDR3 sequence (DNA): TGTGCCAGCAGCTTAGTAACAGGATCGCAAGAGACCCAGTACTTC. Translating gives CASSLVTGSQETQYF.

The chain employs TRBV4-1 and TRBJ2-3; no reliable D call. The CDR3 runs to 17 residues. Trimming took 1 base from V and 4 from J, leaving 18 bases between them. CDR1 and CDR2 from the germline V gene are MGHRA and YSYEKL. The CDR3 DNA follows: TGCGCCAGCAGCCAAGGTGAGATGGTGGGCGCCGCAGATACGCAGTATTTT. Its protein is CASSQGEMVGAADTQYF.

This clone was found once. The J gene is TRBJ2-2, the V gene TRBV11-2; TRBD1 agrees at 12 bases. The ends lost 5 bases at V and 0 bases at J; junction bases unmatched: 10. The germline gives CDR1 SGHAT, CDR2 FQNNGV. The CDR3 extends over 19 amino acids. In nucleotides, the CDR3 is TGTGCCAGCAGCGATCCGGGACAGGGGGCCTGGCCGAACACCGGGGAGCTGTTTTTT. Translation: CASSDPGQGAWPNTGELFF. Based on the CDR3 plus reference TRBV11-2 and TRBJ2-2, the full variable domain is EAGVAQSPRYKIIEKRQSVAFWCNPISGHATLYWYQQILGQGPKLLIQFQNNGVVDDSQLPKDRFSAERLKGVDSTLKIQPAKLEDSAVYLCASSDPGQGAWPNTGELFFGEGSRLTVL.

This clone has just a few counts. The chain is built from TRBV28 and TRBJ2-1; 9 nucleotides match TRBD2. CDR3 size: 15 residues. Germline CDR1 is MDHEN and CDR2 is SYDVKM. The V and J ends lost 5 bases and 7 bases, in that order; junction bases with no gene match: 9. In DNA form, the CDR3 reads TGTGCCAGCAGTGTAGCGGGAGTCGCGGTAAATGAGCAGTTCTTC. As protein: CASSVAGVAVNEQFF.

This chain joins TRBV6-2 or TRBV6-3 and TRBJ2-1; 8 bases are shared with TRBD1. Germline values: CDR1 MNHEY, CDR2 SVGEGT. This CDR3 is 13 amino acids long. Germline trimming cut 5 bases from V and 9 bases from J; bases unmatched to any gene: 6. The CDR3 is CASSLQGEGEQFF. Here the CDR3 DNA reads TGTGCCAGCAGTCTACAGGGGGAAGGTGAGCAGTTCTTC.

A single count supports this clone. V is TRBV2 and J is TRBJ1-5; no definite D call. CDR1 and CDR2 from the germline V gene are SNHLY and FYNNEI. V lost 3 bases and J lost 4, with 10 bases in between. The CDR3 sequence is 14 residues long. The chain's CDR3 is CASSDGLPNQPQHF. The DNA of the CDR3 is TGTGCCAGCAGTGACGGACTCCCAAATCAGCCCCAGCATTTT.

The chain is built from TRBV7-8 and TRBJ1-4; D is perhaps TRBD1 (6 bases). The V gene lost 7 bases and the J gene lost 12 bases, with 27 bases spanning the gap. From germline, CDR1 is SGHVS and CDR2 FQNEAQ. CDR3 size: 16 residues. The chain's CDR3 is CASTYTRTEIKGELFF. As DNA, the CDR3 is TGTGCCAGCACCTATACCCGGACAGAAATAAAGGGAGAACTGTTTTTT.

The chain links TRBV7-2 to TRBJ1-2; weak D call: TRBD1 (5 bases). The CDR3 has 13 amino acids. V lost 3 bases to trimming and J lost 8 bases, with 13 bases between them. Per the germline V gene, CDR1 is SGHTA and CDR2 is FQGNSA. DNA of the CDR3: TGTGCCAGCAGCTTCCTGACAGAATTGGGCTACACCTTC. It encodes CASSFLTELGYTF. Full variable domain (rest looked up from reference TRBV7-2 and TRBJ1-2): GAGVSQSPSNKVTEKGKDVELRCDPISGHTALYWYRQSLGQGLEFLIYFQGNSAPDKSGLPSDRFSAERTGGSVSTLTIQRTQQEDSAVYLCASSFLTELGYTFGSGTRLTVV.

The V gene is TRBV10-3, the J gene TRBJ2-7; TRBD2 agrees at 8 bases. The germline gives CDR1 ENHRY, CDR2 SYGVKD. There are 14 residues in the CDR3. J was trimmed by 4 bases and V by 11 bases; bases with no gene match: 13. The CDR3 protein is CAVQTSGSGYEQYF. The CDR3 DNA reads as TGTGCCGTCCAAACCAGCGGGAGTGGGTACGAGCAGTACTTC.

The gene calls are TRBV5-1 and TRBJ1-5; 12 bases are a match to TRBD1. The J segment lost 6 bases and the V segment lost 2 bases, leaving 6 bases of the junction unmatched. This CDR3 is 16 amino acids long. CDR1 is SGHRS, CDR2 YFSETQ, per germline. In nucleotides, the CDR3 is TGCGCCAGCAGCTTCGGGACAGGGGGCGCGGGTCAGCCCCAGCATTTT. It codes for CASSFGTGGAGQPQHF.

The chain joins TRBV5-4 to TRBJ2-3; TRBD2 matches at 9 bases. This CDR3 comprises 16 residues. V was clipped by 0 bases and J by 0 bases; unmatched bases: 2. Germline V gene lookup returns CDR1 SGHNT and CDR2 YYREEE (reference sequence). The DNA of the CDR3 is TGTGCCAGCAGCTTGGCTCTAGCGGGGAGCACAGATACGCAGTATTTT. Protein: CASSLALAGSTDTQYF.

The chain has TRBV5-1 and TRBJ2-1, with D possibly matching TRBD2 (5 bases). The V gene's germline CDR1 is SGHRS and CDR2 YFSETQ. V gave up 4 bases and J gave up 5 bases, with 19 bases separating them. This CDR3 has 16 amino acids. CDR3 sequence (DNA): TGCGCCAGCAGCCCGCTTAGAGCGGAATATGACAATGAGCAGTTCTTC. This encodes CASSPLRAEYDNEQFF.

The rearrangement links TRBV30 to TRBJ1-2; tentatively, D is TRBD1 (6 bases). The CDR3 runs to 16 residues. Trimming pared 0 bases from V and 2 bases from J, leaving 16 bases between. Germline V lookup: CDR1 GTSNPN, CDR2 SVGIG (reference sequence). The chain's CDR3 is CAWSVAGQWINYGYTF. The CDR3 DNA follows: TGTGCCTGGAGTGTCGCCGGACAGTGGATCAACTATGGCTACACCTTC.

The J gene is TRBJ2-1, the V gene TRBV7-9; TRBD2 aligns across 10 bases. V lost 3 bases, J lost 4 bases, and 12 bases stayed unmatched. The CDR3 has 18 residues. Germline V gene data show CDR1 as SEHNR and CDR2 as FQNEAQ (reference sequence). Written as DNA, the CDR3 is TGTGCCAGCAGCTTGATAAGGCTAGCGGGGGCCTTTTACAATGAGCAGTTCTTC. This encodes CASSLIRLAGAFYNEQFF.

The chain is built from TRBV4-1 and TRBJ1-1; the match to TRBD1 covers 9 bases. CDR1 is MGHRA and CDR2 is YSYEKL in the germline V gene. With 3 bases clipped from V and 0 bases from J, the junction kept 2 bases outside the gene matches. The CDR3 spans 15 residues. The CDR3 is CASSHGTGMNTEAFF. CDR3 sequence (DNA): TGCGCCAGCAGCCACGGGACAGGGATGAACACTGAAGCTTTCTTT.

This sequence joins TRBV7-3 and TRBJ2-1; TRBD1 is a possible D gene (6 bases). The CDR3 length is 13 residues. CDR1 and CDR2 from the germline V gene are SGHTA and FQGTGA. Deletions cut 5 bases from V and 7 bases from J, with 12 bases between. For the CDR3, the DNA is TGTGCCAGCAGCAGGACAGTAGGGAATGAGCAGTTCTTC. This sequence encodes CASSRTVGNEQFF.

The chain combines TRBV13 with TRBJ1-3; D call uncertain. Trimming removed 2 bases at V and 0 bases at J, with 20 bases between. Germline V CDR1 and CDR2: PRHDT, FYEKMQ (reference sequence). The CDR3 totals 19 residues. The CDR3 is CASSLFDDRESASGNTIYF. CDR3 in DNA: TGTGCCAGCAGCTTATTCGATGACCGGGAGTCTGCCTCTGGAAACACCATATATTTT.

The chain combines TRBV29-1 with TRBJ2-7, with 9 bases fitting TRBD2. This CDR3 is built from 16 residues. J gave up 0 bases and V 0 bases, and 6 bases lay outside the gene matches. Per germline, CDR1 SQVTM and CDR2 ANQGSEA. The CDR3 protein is CSVEDWGSGSSYEQYF. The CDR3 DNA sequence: TGCAGCGTTGAAGATTGGGGTAGCGGGAGCTCCTACGAGCAGTACTTC.

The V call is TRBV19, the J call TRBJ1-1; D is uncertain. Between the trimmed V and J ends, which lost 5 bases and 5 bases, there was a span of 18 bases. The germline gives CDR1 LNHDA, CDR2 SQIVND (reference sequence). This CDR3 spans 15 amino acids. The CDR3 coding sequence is TGTGCCAGTAGTGACCGAACTCTAGGAGGGACTGAAGCTTTCTTT. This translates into CASSDRTLGGTEAFF.

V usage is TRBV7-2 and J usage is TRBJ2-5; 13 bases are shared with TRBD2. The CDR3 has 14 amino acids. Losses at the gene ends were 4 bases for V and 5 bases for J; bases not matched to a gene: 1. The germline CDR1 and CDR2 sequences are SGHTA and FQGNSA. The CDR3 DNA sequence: TGTGCCAGCAGCTCACTAGCGGGGGGGGAGACCCAGTACTTC. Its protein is CASSSLAGGETQYF.

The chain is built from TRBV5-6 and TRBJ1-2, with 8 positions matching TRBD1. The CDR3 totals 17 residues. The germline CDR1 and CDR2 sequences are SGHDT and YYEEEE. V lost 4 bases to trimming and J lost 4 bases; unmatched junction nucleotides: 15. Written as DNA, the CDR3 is TGTGCCAGCAGCCCAATCCAGGGGGCGGTAGGCGGCTATGGCTACACCTTC. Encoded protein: CASSPIQGAVGGYGYTF. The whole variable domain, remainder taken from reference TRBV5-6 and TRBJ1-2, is DAGVTQSPTHLIKTRGQQVTLRCSPKSGHDTVSWYQQALGQGPQFIFQYYEEEERQRGNFPDRFSGHQFPNYSSELNVNALLLGDSALYLCASSPIQGAVGGYGYTFGSGTRLTVV.

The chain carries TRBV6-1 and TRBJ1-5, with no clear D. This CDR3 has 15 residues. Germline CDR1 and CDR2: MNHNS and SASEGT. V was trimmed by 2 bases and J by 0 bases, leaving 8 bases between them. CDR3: CASSEQINSNQPQHF. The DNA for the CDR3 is TGTGCCAGCAGTGAACAGATCAATAGCAATCAGCCCCAGCATTTT.

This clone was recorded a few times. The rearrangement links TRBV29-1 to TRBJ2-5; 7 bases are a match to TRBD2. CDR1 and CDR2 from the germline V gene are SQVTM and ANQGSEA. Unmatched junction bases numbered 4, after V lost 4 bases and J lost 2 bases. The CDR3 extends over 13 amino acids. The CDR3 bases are TGCAGCGTTGTGGGGGGGGAACAAGAGACCCAGTACTTC. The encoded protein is CSVVGGEQETQYF.

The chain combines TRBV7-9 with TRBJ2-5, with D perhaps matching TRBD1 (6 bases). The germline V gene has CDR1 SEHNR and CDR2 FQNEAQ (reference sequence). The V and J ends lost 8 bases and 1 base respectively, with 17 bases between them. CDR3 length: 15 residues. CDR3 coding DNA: TGTGCCAGCCTCACCGACAGGAGAATCCAAGAGACCCAGTACTTC. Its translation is CASLTDRRIQETQYF.

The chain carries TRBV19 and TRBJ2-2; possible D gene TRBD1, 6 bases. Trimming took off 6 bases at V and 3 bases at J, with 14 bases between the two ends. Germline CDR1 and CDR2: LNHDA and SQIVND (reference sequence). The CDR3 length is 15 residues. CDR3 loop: CASSIQGQYTGELFF. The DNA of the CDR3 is TGTGCCAGTAGCATCCAAGGACAGTACACCGGGGAGCTGTTTTTT.

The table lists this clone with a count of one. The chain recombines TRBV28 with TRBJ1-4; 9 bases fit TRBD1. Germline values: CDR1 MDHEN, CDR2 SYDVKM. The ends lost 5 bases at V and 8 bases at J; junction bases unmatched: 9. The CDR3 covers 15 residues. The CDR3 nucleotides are TGTGCCAGCAGTATCGCCGGGACAGGGAGGGAAAAACTGTTTTTT. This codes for CASSIAGTGREKLFF.